This section outlines one T cell receptor (beta chain) sequence together with its context. V was cut by 3 bases and J by 5 bases, with 10 bases left in between. The CDR3 has 13 amino acids. PCR was performed a second time for about 7 to 11 cycles using a sample-barcoded 5' primer and a J-beta primer mix. TCRdb re-called the 5' RACE reads with MiXCR, one entry per CDR3 protein. This table has over 1,500,000 distinct CDR3 sequences, 35% to 50% appearing once. The data are from a study of blood T cells in healthy people across ages. Sequences were obtained from blood. The chain combines TRBV12-3 or TRBV12-4 with TRBJ1-1; D ambiguous. The source of this sequence is a human donor in good health. CDR3 region: CASSFSQATEAFF. In nucleotides, the CDR3 is TGTGCCAGCAGTTTTTCCCAGGCGACTGAAGCTTTCTTT.